This record looks at one TCR beta chain sequence and its context. Its specificity is unknown. Trimming removed 5 bases from V and 0 bases from J, with 13 bases in between. Per germline, CDR1 SEHNR and CDR2 FQNEAQ (reference sequence). This CDR3 contains 16 residues. The data stem from a study of OX40 agonist ivuxolimab in advanced cancers. Study-wide results and caveats: A proportion of nonresponders additionally exhibited low normalized T-cell clonal expansion. Some of the lowest clonal expansion was seen in partial responders at 0.1-3.0 mg/kg. Clonal expansion was seen in CD4+ and CD8+ blood T cells by week 6 at 0.1 to 3.0 mg/kg.

The repertoire was sequenced with immunoSEQ multiplex PCR; TCRdb's copy has only in-frame clones and lacks some. The table records fewer than 85,000 clones, approximately 86% of them present only once. J is TRBJ2-2 and V is TRBV7-9; D unresolved. The sequences come from CD4+ or CD8+ T cells sorted from blood, collected in a trial of the OX40 agonist ivuxolimab. The receptor was isolated from an adult with an advanced solid tumor such as melanoma, head and neck, liver or kidney cancer. The CDR3 region has the DNA TGTGCCAGCAGCGCCGCCGTACTTACGAACACCGGGGAGCTGTTTTTT. Protein product: CASSAAVLTNTGELFF.